This TCR beta chain originates from a study of blood T cell repertoires in COVID-19. The wider study: T cells, B-cell-depleted T cells, or PBMCs provided the cDNA or gDNA that served as material.

TCRdb keeps only in-frame clones here, not all; method: immunoSEQ multiplex PCR. The repertoire holds some 140,000 clones, about 80% seen once, with 3% to 4.5% in the top ten. Sample: peripheral blood. The sequence was collected from a man aged 55 to 69 with acute or convalescent COVID-19.

CDR3 protein: CASSVGGQMANTGELFF. CDR3 nucleotide sequence: TGTGCCAGCAGCGTAGGAGGGCAAATGGCAAACACCGGGGAGCTGTTTTTT. The chain couples TRBV9 to TRBJ2-2; tentative D call: TRBD2 (5 bases). V was trimmed by 0 bases and J by 2 bases, leaving 14 bases between them. This CDR3 is 17 amino acids long. Per the germline V gene, CDR1 is SGDLS and CDR2 is YYNGEE.